Shown below are 13 T cell receptor beta chains from a single sample sequenced in a study of cytotoxic CD8 clonotypes in ibrutinib-treated CLL. Sequencing used immunoSEQ multiplex PCR; TCRdb keeps in-frame clones, though not all of them. The sample contains about 97,000 clones, roughly three quarters of which appear only once. The source was PBMCs, collected after 24 months of ibrutinib treatment. These receptors were obtained from a human donor with chronic lymphocytic leukemia.

The V call is TRBV5-1, the J call TRBJ1-1, with unresolved D. Germline-derived CDR1 and CDR2 are SGHRS and YFSETQ. The ends were cut back, 2 bases at V and 0 bases at J, with 8 bases in the middle. The CDR3 loop spans 14 amino acids. CDR3 region: CASSLMVLNTEAFF. The CDR3 DNA reads as TGCGCCAGCAGCTTAATGGTTTTGAACACTGAAGCTTTCTTT. Using reference TRBV5-1 and TRBJ1-1 for the parts outside the CDR3, the full variable domain is KAGVTQTPRYLIKTRGQQVTLSCSPISGHRSVSWYQQTPGQGLQFLFEYFSETQRNKGNFPGRFSGRQFSNSRSEMNVSTLELGDSALYLCASSLMVLNTEAFFGQGTRLTVV.

The CDR3 DNA is TGCGCCAGCAGCGTGGACCTAGCGGGGGGTTACAATGAGCAGTTCTTC. Translation: CASSVDLAGGYNEQFF. The rearrangement links TRBV5-1 to TRBJ2-1, with 11 bases matching TRBD2. CDR3 length: 16 amino acids. Trimming removed 4 bases from V and 4 bases from J; junction bases left unmatched: 7. CDR1 is SGHRS and CDR2 is YFSETQ in the germline V gene.

This clone was detected only once. The gene calls are TRBV6-1 and TRBJ1-5; no clear D. CDR3 length equals 13 residues. Germline CDR1 is MNHNS and CDR2 is SASEGT. V lost 2 bases and J lost 5, with 7 bases in between. In nucleotides, the CDR3 is TGTGCCAGCAGTGAACCAGGCTATCAGCCCCAGCATTTT. Protein product: CASSEPGYQPQHF.

J is TRBJ1-1 and V is TRBV5-1; D uncertain. V gave up 5 bases and J gave up 4 bases, with 12 bases separating them. The CDR3 length is 13 residues. The germline V gene encodes CDR1 SGHRS and CDR2 YFSETQ. CDR3 in DNA: TGCGCCAGCAGGGATGGGCAGATCACTGAAGCTTTCTTT. Encoded protein: CASRDGQITEAFF.

This rearrangement joins TRBV9 to TRBJ2-5; TRBD2 matches 11 bases. The CDR3 consists of 19 residues. Germline V gene data show CDR1 as SGDLS and CDR2 as YYNGEE. The V and J ends lost 1 base and 1 base, in that order; junction bases with no gene match: 12. CDR3 nucleotides: TGTGCCAGCAGCGTAAACCTACCCGGGCTAGCGGGAGGCCAAGAGACCCAGTACTTC. Its protein product is CASSVNLPGLAGGQETQYF.

V gene TRBV5-4 combines with J gene TRBJ1-1; D gene uncertain. The CDR3 extends over 14 amino acids. Trimming took 0 bases from V and 2 from J, leaving 8 bases between them. Germline CDR1 SGHNT, CDR2 YYREEE (reference sequence). Here the CDR3 reads CASSLGRANTEAFF. As DNA, the CDR3 is TGTGCCAGCAGCTTGGGACGGGCAAACACTGAAGCTTTCTTT.

This clone was found many times. One junction end does not reproduce the germline sequence, and a read error may be involved. V and J are TRBV5-3 and TRBJ2-5; tentatively, D is TRBD1 (6 bases). TRBV5-3 qualifies as an ORF whose function is uncertain. The CDR3 runs to 14 residues. The CDR3 here is CASSLGRGYETQYF. The CDR3 nucleotides are TGTGCCAGCAGCTTGGGCAGGGGCTATGAGACCCAGTACTTC.

V usage is TRBV6-5 and J usage is TRBJ2-4, with 9 bases matching TRBD1. This CDR3 spans 16 amino acids. Germline lookup yields CDR1 MNHEY and CDR2 SVGAGI. V shed 0 bases and J 6 bases; nucleotides not matched to a gene: 6. CDR3 DNA sequence: TGTGCCAGCAGTTACTCGGGGGGACAGGGTTTAAACATTCAGTACTTC. Encoded protein: CASSYSGGQGLNIQYF.

V gene TRBV28 combines with J gene TRBJ2-7; 16 nucleotides agree with TRBD2. Germline CDR1 reads MDHEN; CDR2 reads SYDVKM. The CDR3 runs to 19 residues. V was pared by 5 bases and J by 2 bases, with 12 bases of the junction left unmatched. The CDR3 loop is CASSRPGLAGGRGAYEQYF. The CDR3 nucleotides are TGTGCCAGCAGTCGGCCGGGACTAGCGGGAGGGAGGGGAGCCTACGAGCAGTACTTC.

V usage is TRBV11-3 and J usage is TRBJ2-3; D is undetermined. This CDR3 is 14 amino acids long. Germline V lookup: CDR1 SGHNT, CDR2 YENEEA. V shed 3 bases and J shed 2 bases, with 9 bases lying between them. The CDR3 DNA sequence: TGTGCCAGCAGCTTTCAATTCCCCACAGATACGCAGTATTTT. The encoded protein is CASSFQFPTDTQYF.

This clone has a single count. This sequence joins TRBV11-2 and TRBJ1-1; D is uncertain. The germline CDR1 and CDR2 sequences are SGHAT and FQNNGV. Trimming took off 0 bases at V and 0 bases at J, with 11 bases between the two ends. This CDR3 spans 16 amino acids. CDR3: CASSLDHRTMNTEAFF. The DNA of the CDR3 is TGTGCCAGCAGCTTAGATCATCGGACCATGAACACTGAAGCTTTCTTT.

The chain has TRBV29-1 and TRBJ2-2; 9 bases line up with TRBD1. Germline V gene sequence: CDR1 SQVTM, CDR2 ANQGSEA. The CDR3 is 18 residues long. With 1 base clipped from V and 1 base from J, the junction kept 10 bases outside the gene matches. The CDR3 loop is CSVEVGTGYPGNTGELFF. CDR3 DNA sequence: TGCAGCGTTGAAGTCGGGACAGGGTATCCAGGGAACACCGGGGAGCTGTTTTTT.

The V call is TRBV29-1, the J call TRBJ1-4; maybe TRBD1 (6 bases). The V end was cut by 7 bases, the J end by 5 bases, with 17 bases between. The CDR3 is 14 residues long. CDR1 and CDR2 (germline): SQVTM, ANQGSEA. DNA of the CDR3: TGCAGCGCCGCTAGGGGGGTGAACAATGAAAAACTGTTTTTT. Encoded protein: CSAARGVNNEKLFF. Together with reference TRBV29-1 and TRBJ1-4, the CDR3 gives the full variable domain: SAVISQKPSRDICQRGTSLTIQCQVDSQVTMMFWYRQQPGQSLTLIATANQGSEATYESGFVIDKFPISRPNLTFSTLTVSNMSPEDSSIYLCSAARGVNNEKLFFGSGTQLSVL.